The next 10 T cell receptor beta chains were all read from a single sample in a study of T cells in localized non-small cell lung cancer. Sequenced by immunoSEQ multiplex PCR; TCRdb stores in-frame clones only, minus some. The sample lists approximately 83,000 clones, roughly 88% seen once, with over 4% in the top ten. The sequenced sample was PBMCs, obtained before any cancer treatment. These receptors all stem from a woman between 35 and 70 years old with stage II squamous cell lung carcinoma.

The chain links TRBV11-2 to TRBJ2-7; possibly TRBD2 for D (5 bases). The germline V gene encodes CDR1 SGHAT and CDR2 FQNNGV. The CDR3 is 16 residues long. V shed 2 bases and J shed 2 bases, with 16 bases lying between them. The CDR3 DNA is TGTGCCAGCAGCTTAAGTAGAGGGCGGACTGCCTACGAGCAGTACTTC. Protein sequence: CASSLSRGRTAYEQYF.

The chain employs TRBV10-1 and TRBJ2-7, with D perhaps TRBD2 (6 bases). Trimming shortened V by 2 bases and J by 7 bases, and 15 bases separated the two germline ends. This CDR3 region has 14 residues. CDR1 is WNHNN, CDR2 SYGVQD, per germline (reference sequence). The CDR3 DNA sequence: TGCGCCAGCAGTGAGGGGGGGTCGGTCTGGGAGCAGTACTTC. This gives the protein CASSEGGSVWEQYF.

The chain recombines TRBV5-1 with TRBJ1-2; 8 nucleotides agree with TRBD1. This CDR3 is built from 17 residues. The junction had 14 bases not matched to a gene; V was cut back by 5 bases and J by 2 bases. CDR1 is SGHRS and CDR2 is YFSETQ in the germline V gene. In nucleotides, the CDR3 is TGCGCCAGCAGTCATCGTACACAGGGGGACCGCAACTATGGCTACACCTTC. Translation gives CASSHRTQGDRNYGYTF.

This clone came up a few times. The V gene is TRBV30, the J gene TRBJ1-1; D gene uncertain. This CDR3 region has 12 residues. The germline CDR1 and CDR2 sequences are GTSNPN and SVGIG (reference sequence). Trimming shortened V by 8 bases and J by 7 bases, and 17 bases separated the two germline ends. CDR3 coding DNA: TGTGCCATGGGAAAAGGGATTGTTGAAGCTTTCTTT. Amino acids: CAMGKGIVEAFF.

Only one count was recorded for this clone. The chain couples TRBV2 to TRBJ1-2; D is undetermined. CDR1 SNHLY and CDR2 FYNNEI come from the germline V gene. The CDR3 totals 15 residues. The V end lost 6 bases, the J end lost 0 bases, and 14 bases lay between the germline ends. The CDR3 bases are TGTGCCAGCAGGGCGCGCTGGGAAGCTAACTATGGCTACACCTTC. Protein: CASRARWEANYGYTF.

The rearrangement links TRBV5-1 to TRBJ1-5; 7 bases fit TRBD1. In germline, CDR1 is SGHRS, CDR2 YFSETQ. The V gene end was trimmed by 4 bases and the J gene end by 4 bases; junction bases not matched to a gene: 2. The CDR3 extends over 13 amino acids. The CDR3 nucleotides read TGCGCCAGCAGCCAGGGGGGGAATCAGCCCCAGCATTTT. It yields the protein CASSQGGNQPQHF. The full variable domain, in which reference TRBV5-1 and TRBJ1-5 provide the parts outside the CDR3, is KAGVTQTPRYLIKTRGQQVTLSCSPISGHRSVSWYQQTPGQGLQFLFEYFSETQRNKGNFPGRFSGRQFSNSRSEMNVSTLELGDSALYLCASSQGGNQPQHFGDGTRLSIL.

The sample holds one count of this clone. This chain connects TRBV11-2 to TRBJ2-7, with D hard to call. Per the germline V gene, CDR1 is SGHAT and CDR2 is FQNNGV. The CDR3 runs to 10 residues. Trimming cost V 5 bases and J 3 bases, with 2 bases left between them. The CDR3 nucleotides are TGTGCCAGCAGCCACTACGAGCAGTACTTC. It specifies CASSHYEQYF.

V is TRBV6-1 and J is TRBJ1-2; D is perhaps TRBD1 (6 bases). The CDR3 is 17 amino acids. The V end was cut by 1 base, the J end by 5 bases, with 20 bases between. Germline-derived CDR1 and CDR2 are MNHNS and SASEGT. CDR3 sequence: CASSEGSYDRRIYGYTF. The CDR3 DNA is TGTGCCAGCAGTGAAGGTAGCTACGACAGGCGAATTTATGGCTACACCTTC.

This CDR3 is CASSPDRVNSPLHF. In DNA form, the CDR3 reads TGTGCCAGCAGCCCCGACAGGGTAAATTCACCCCTCCACTTT. The chain combines TRBV7-9 with TRBJ1-6, with TRBD1 matching over 7 bases. CDR3 size: 14 residues. V lost 5 bases, J lost 7 bases, and 5 bases stayed unmatched. Germline-derived CDR1 and CDR2 are SEHNR and FQNEAQ (reference sequence).

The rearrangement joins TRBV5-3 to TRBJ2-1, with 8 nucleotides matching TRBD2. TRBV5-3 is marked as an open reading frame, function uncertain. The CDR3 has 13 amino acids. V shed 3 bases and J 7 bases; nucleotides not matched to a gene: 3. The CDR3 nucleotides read TGTGCCAGAAGCTCCGTAGCGGGGAATGAGCAGTTCTTC. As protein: CARSSVAGNEQFF.